The T cell receptor (beta chain) under discussion was sequenced for a study of blood T cell repertoires in COVID-19. Study overall: Spain, Italy and the United States supplied samples that represented acute and convalescent COVID-19. Sources were T cells, B-cell-depleted T cells, or PBMCs; the material itself was cDNA or gDNA.

The authors' processing: Reference gene primers were amplified, and this amplification served to estimate nucleated cell counts. Clones were read by immunoSEQ multiplex PCR, and TCRdb kept only the in-frame ones, dropping some. That table furnishes V, J and clone size, whereas the DNA furnished D and trimming. The table records 120,000 or so clones, about 83% of them present only once. Germline V gene data show CDR1 as SGHRS and CDR2 as YFSETQ. V shed 4 bases and J 3 bases; nucleotides not matched to a gene: 9. This CDR3 region has 15 residues. The rearrangement links TRBV5-1 to TRBJ2-7; 8 bases agree with TRBD1. The sample taken for sequencing was peripheral blood. The sequence was obtained from a man older than 75 with active or convalescent COVID-19. The CDR3 bases are TGCGCCAGCAGCAGTACAGGGGGTGAGGGCTACGAGCAGTACTTC. This encodes CASSSTGGEGYEQYF.